The clone carrying this TCR beta chain was seen many times. Its specificity is unknown. Trimming pared 3 bases from V and 0 bases from J, leaving 16 bases between. The CDR3 totals 16 residues. Germline V gives CDR1 SGHRS, CDR2 YFSETQ. The sample comes from a study of human T cells and chemical hapten exposure. About the study: Small pooled library volume differences chiefly drove per-sample TCR yield variation.

Unfractionated whole blood was the source of the extracted total RNA. Library preparation tagged each individual cDNA molecule with a unique molecular identifier. Original data processing: Approximately 100,000 TCRs per sample was the median, with a range of 23,224 to 690,600. MiXCR, applied by TCRdb to the reads, yields one record per CDR3 protein. The V and J calls reflect TCRdb's pipeline rather than the authors' work. The top ten clones hold roughly 1.3% of a sample with 100,000 to 150,000 distinct CDR3 sequences, 8.5% to 9% of them seen once. General observations from the study: TCRs above 1 in 1000 frequency stayed constant with DPC sensitization.

The receptor's source is a human donor in good health. Some clones in this sample may be carry-over from other donors' samples. The material sequenced was whole blood. The rearrangement uses TRBV5-1 and TRBJ2-7; perhaps TRBD2 as D (6 bases). The CDR3 sequence: CASSWEDGSSSYEQYF. CDR3 coding DNA: TGCGCCAGCAGCTGGGAGGATGGGTCCTCCTCCTACGAGCAGTACTTC.